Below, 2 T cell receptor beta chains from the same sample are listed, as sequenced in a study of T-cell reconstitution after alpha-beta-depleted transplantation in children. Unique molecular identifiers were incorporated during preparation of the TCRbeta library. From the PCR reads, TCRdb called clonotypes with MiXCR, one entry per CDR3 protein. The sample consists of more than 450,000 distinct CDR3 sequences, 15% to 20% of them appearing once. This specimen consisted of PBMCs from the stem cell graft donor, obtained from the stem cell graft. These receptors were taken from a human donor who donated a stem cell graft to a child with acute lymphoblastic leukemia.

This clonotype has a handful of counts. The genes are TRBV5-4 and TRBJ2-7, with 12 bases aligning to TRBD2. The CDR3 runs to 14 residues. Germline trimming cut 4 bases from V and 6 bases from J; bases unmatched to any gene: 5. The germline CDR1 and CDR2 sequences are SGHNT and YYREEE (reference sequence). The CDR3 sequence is CASSQKTSGGEQYF. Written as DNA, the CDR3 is TGTGCCAGCAGCCAAAAGACTAGCGGGGGCGAGCAGTACTTC.

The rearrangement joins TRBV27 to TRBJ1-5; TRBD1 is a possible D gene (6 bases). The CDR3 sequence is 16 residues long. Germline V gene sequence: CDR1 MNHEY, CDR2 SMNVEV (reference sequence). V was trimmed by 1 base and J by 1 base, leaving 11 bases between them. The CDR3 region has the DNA TGTGCCAGCAGTTTATTTGAAGGGGGAAGCAATCAGCCCCAGCATTTT. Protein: CASSLFEGGSNQPQHF.